Listed below are T cell receptor beta chains from one sample, sequenced in a study of T cells after yellow fever vaccination. TCRdb independently ran MiXCR on the 5' RACE reads; one entry per CDR3 protein. The sample holds 450,000 to 650,000 distinct CDR3 sequences, 21% seen once. This specimen was PBMCs, taken approximately 20 days after the first yellow fever vaccination. Receptor source: a man younger than 30 who received the YFV17D yellow fever vaccine. CDR3s include the opening cysteine and the closing phenylalanine or tryptophan. The D gene is left open where the match is weak. Not all rows give a size; the values are once, few, many and, for expanded clones, a class.

abundance: NA
v_gene: TRBV4-1
d_gene: NA
j_gene: TRBJ2-7
CDR3nt: TGCGCCAGCAGCCAAAATTTCGGTACCTACGAGCAGTACTTC
CDR3aa: CASSQNFGTYEQYF

abundance: many
v_gene: TRBV6-2/TRBV6-3
d_gene: TRBD2
j_gene: TRBJ2-1
CDR3nt: TGTGCCAGCAGAAAAACGGGGGGGCCGGGTGAGCAGTTCTTC
CDR3aa: CASRKTGGPGEQFF

abundance: few
v_gene: TRBV19
d_gene: NA
j_gene: TRBJ2-2
CDR3nt: TGTGCCAGTAGTAGGATCAGTTTGAACACCGGGGAGCTGTTTTTT
CDR3aa: CASSRISLNTGELFF

abundance: NA
v_gene: TRBV5-1
d_gene: NA
j_gene: TRBJ1-6
CDR3nt: TGCGCCAGCAGCACCGCCACAGGGAACAATTCACCCCTCCACTTT
CDR3aa: CASSTATGNNSPLHF

abundance: NA
v_gene: TRBV9
d_gene: NA
j_gene: TRBJ2-3
CDR3nt: TGTGCCAGCAGCGTAGGGGCAGTGGATTTCACAGATACGCAGTATTTT
CDR3aa: CASSVGAVDFTDTQYF

abundance: few
v_gene: TRBV6-5
d_gene: NA
j_gene: TRBJ1-1
CDR3nt: TGTGCCAGCGGTATGGGGAACACTGAAGCTTTCTTT
CDR3aa: CASGMGNTEAFF

abundance: NA
v_gene: TRBV6-2/TRBV6-3
d_gene: NA
j_gene: TRBJ2-7
CDR3nt: TGTGCCAGCAGCCCCTCTTTGCAGAGAAGCTCCTACGAGCAGTACTTC
CDR3aa: CASSPSLQRSSYEQYF

abundance: NA
v_gene: TRBV7-9
d_gene: NA
j_gene: TRBJ2-2
CDR3nt: TGTGCCAGCAGCTTTACCAGTAACACCGGGGAGCTGTTTTTT
CDR3aa: CASSFTSNTGELFF

abundance: NA
v_gene: TRBV5-1
d_gene: TRBD2
j_gene: TRBJ2-5
CDR3nt: TGCGCCAGCAGCTCGACTAGCGGGGGGGCTTGGGAGACCCAGTACTTC
CDR3aa: CASSSTSGGAWETQYF

abundance: NA
v_gene: TRBV7-9
d_gene: NA
j_gene: TRBJ2-3
CDR3nt: TGTGCCAGCAGCCGGGCTCAGGGCGGGGTCACAGATACGCAGTATTTT
CDR3aa: CASSRAQGGVTDTQYF

abundance: few
v_gene: TRBV7-2
d_gene: TRBD1
j_gene: TRBJ1-6
CDR3nt: TGTGCCAGCAGCTTAGAGCCCACAGGGGATGTCTCACCCCTCCACTTT
CDR3aa: CASSLEPTGDVSPLHF

abundance: few
v_gene: TRBV7-9
d_gene: TRBD1
j_gene: TRBJ2-3
CDR3nt: TGTGCCAGCAGCTCGCACAGGGGGCGCACAGATACGCAGTATTTT
CDR3aa: CASSSHRGRTDTQYF

abundance: medium-sized
v_gene: TRBV15
d_gene: NA
j_gene: TRBJ1-5
CDR3nt: TGTGCCACCAGCAGAGAATGGGCCGTTCCGTTCAATCAGCCCCAGCATTTT
CDR3aa: CATSREWAVPFNQPQHF

abundance: NA
v_gene: TRBV14
d_gene: NA
j_gene: TRBJ2-3
CDR3nt: TGTGCCAGCAGCCCCGCGATCCCCCGCACAGATACGCAGTATTTT
CDR3aa: CASSPAIPRTDTQYF

abundance: NA
v_gene: TRBV4-3
d_gene: NA
j_gene: TRBJ2-2
CDR3nt: TGCGCCAGCAGCCAAGGATGGGGGGGCCTGGTCGGGGAGCTGTTTTTT
CDR3aa: CASSQGWGGLVGELFF

abundance: NA
v_gene: TRBV5-4
d_gene: NA
j_gene: TRBJ1-2
CDR3nt: TGTGCCAGCAGCTCACCCCAGGGGAGGTCGCTTGGGGGTGGCTACACCTTC
CDR3aa: CASSSPQGRSLGGGYTF

abundance: NA
v_gene: TRBV4-2
d_gene: TRBD1
j_gene: TRBJ1-6
CDR3nt: TGTGCCAGCAGCCAAGATCCGACAGGGAGCTCACCCCTCCACTTT
CDR3aa: CASSQDPTGSSPLHF

abundance: NA
v_gene: TRBV6-1
d_gene: NA
j_gene: TRBJ2-2
CDR3nt: TGTGCCAGCAGTGCCCCCGGAAGGAACACCGGGGAGCTGTTTTTT
CDR3aa: CASSAPGRNTGELFF

abundance: NA
v_gene: TRBV29-1
d_gene: TRBD1
j_gene: TRBJ2-2
CDR3nt: TGCAGCGTTGAACAGGGGGAAAATACCGGGGAGCTGTTTTTT
CDR3aa: CSVEQGENTGELFF

abundance: NA
v_gene: TRBV10-2
d_gene: NA
j_gene: TRBJ1-1
CDR3nt: TGCGCCAGCGTTCCACCCGGGGGGTCAGGTTATGAAGCTTTCTTT
CDR3aa: CASVPPGGSGYEAFF

abundance: few
v_gene: TRBV12-3/TRBV12-4
d_gene: NA
j_gene: TRBJ2-5
CDR3nt: TGTGCCAGCAGAAGCCGGGACGGAGAGACCCAGTACTTC
CDR3aa: CASRSRDGETQYF

abundance: few
v_gene: TRBV18
d_gene: NA
j_gene: TRBJ1-2
CDR3nt: TGTGCCAGCTCCGCCAGAAAGGGAGATGGCTACACCTTC
CDR3aa: CASSARKGDGYTF

abundance: NA
v_gene: TRBV4-3
d_gene: NA
j_gene: TRBJ2-1
CDR3nt: TGCGCCAGCAGCCAAGTTGGGTTCTCCTACAATGAGCAGTTCTTC
CDR3aa: CASSQVGFSYNEQFF

abundance: few
v_gene: TRBV7-8
d_gene: NA
j_gene: TRBJ1-5
CDR3nt: TGTGCCAGCAGCTTAGCATTATGGCAGTGGGATCAGCCCCAGCATTTT
CDR3aa: CASSLALWQWDQPQHF

abundance: NA
v_gene: TRBV5-1
d_gene: NA
j_gene: TRBJ1-1
CDR3nt: TGCGCCAGCAGCAGAGTACAGGGTACTGAAGCTTTCTTT
CDR3aa: CASSRVQGTEAFF

abundance: NA
v_gene: TRBV7-3
d_gene: NA
j_gene: TRBJ1-1
CDR3nt: TGTGCCAGCAGCTTGGGTTCTACCAACACTGAAGCTTTCTTT
CDR3aa: CASSLGSTNTEAFF

abundance: NA
v_gene: TRBV4-2
d_gene: TRBD2
j_gene: TRBJ2-7
CDR3nt: TGTGCCAGCAGCCAAGAGGCGGGGGACGAGCAGTACTTC
CDR3aa: CASSQEAGDEQYF

abundance: NA
v_gene: TRBV5-6
d_gene: TRBD2
j_gene: TRBJ2-3
CDR3nt: TGTGCCAGCAGCTTTCGCAGCGGGGTACAAACAGATACGCAGTATTTT
CDR3aa: CASSFRSGVQTDTQYF

abundance: few
v_gene: TRBV2
d_gene: NA
j_gene: TRBJ1-4
CDR3nt: TGTGCCAGCCAAAGGCAGTTTATGACTGATGGGGAACTGTTTTTT
CDR3aa: CASQRQFMTDGELFF

abundance: NA
v_gene: TRBV7-2
d_gene: NA
j_gene: TRBJ1-1
CDR3nt: TGTGCCAGCATCCCACAGGGCAGGGGTGGTCGGAACACTGAAGCTTTCTTT
CDR3aa: CASIPQGRGGRNTEAFF

abundance: few
v_gene: TRBV6-5
d_gene: NA
j_gene: TRBJ1-5
CDR3nt: TGTGCCAGCAGTACCCTGGGGATTCAGCCCCAGCATTTT
CDR3aa: CASSTLGIQPQHF

abundance: NA
v_gene: TRBV12-5
d_gene: TRBD2
j_gene: TRBJ2-1
CDR3nt: TGTGCTAGTGGTTCGCGACTAGCCGTATACAATGAGCAGTTCTTC
CDR3aa: CASGSRLAVYNEQFF

abundance: few
v_gene: TRBV20-1
d_gene: TRBD2
j_gene: TRBJ2-7
CDR3nt: TGCAGTGCTAGGCAACTAGCGAGCTCCTACGAGCAGTACTTC
CDR3aa: CSARQLASSYEQYF

abundance: NA
v_gene: TRBV9
d_gene: NA
j_gene: TRBJ2-3
CDR3nt: TGTGCCAGCAGCGTCGAGAGTTGGGCAACAGATACGCAGTATTTT
CDR3aa: CASSVESWATDTQYF

abundance: NA
v_gene: TRBV28
d_gene: TRBD1
j_gene: TRBJ2-3
CDR3nt: TGTGCCAGCAGCACGGGACAGGGGCCCGGCACAGATACGCAGTATTTT
CDR3aa: CASSTGQGPGTDTQYF

abundance: few
v_gene: TRBV7-6
d_gene: NA
j_gene: TRBJ2-4
CDR3nt: TGTGCCAGCAGCCCGCGGACAGAGCAAAACATTCAGTACTTC
CDR3aa: CASSPRTEQNIQYF

abundance: NA
v_gene: TRBV7-6
d_gene: NA
j_gene: TRBJ1-1
CDR3nt: TGTGCCAGCAGTGATGGGGGGGATGTCCCTGAAGCTTTCTTT
CDR3aa: CASSDGGDVPEAFF

abundance: few
v_gene: TRBV20-1
d_gene: NA
j_gene: TRBJ2-1
CDR3nt: TGCAGGGTCCGATGGGGTAGCTCCTACAATGAGCAGTTCTTC
CDR3aa: CRVRWGSSYNEQFF

abundance: few
v_gene: TRBV15
d_gene: TRBD2
j_gene: TRBJ2-1
CDR3nt: TGTGCCACCAGCAGAGTGGGACTAGCGGGGATGAGCTCCTACAATGAGCAGTTCTTC
CDR3aa: CATSRVGLAGMSSYNEQFF

abundance: NA
v_gene: TRBV12-3/TRBV12-4
d_gene: TRBD1
j_gene: TRBJ2-5
CDR3nt: TGTGCCAGCAGTTCTCGACAGGGCACGTATGGGACCCAGTACTTC
CDR3aa: CASSSRQGTYGTQYF

abundance: NA
v_gene: TRBV12-3/TRBV12-4
d_gene: NA
j_gene: TRBJ2-1
CDR3nt: TGTGCCAGCAGTTTTGGGGGCTGGAACAATGAGCAGTTCTTC
CDR3aa: CASSFGGWNNEQFF

abundance: few
v_gene: TRBV4-2
d_gene: TRBD1
j_gene: TRBJ1-2
CDR3nt: TGTGCCAGCAGCCAAGAGAGGACAGGGGGCGTATCCGGCTACACCTTC
CDR3aa: CASSQERTGGVSGYTF

abundance: few
v_gene: TRBV6-1
d_gene: NA
j_gene: TRBJ2-7
CDR3nt: TGTGCCAGCAGTGTTAAAGACCGTCACGAGCAGTACTTC
CDR3aa: CASSVKDRHEQYF

abundance: NA
v_gene: TRBV19
d_gene: NA
j_gene: TRBJ1-4
CDR3nt: TGTGCCTCCAGGGGATTCGCAACTAATGAAAAACTGTTTTTT
CDR3aa: CASRGFATNEKLFF

abundance: NA
v_gene: TRBV16
d_gene: NA
j_gene: TRBJ2-7
CDR3nt: TGTGCCAGCAGCGCTAGATGGGAGCAGTACTTC
CDR3aa: CASSARWEQYF

abundance: NA
v_gene: TRBV6-5
d_gene: NA
j_gene: TRBJ2-1
CDR3nt: TGTGCCAGCAGTTACGGCTCAGCGGTAAATGAGCAGTTCTTC
CDR3aa: CASSYGSAVNEQFF

abundance: NA
v_gene: TRBV20-1
d_gene: NA
j_gene: TRBJ1-6
CDR3nt: TGCAGTGCTAGCCTAACGGGGGCCGGGTCACCCCTCCACTTT
CDR3aa: CSASLTGAGSPLHF

abundance: few
v_gene: TRBV20-1
d_gene: NA
j_gene: TRBJ2-2
CDR3nt: TGCAGTGCTATGAAAAGGAGCAACACCGGGGAGCTGTTTTTT
CDR3aa: CSAMKRSNTGELFF

abundance: many
v_gene: TRBV7-2
d_gene: NA
j_gene: TRBJ2-2
CDR3nt: TGTGCCAGCAGCTCCTACACCGGGGAGCTGTTTTTT
CDR3aa: CASSSYTGELFF

abundance: few
v_gene: TRBV6-5
d_gene: TRBD1
j_gene: TRBJ1-2
CDR3nt: TGTGCCAGCAGTTACAGCGAGGGGGCGCTTCTTCTTGGTGGCTACACCTTC
CDR3aa: CASSYSEGALLLGGYTF

abundance: few
v_gene: TRBV21-1
d_gene: NA
j_gene: TRBJ1-5
CDR3nt: TGTGCCAGCAGCCCACGAGGGGGAGATAGCAATCAGCCCCAGCATTTT
CDR3aa: CASSPRGGDSNQPQHF

abundance: many
v_gene: TRBV12-3/TRBV12-4
d_gene: NA
j_gene: TRBJ1-5
CDR3nt: TGTGCCAGCAGTTGGCCGGATCAGCCCCAGCATTTT
CDR3aa: CASSWPDQPQHF

abundance: once
v_gene: TRBV20-1
d_gene: NA
j_gene: TRBJ2-1
CDR3nt: TGCAGTGCTAGCGGGGGGCTGACAGGGAATGAGCAGTTCTTC
CDR3aa: CSASGGLTGNEQFF

abundance: few
v_gene: TRBV15
d_gene: NA
j_gene: TRBJ1-6
CDR3nt: TGTGCCACCAGCTCCGTGGAGGGGGGCGGTTCACCCCTCCACTTT
CDR3aa: CATSSVEGGGSPLHF

abundance: few
v_gene: TRBV27
d_gene: NA
j_gene: TRBJ1-6
CDR3nt: TGTGCCAGCACTCTGACCCCAAGAAGCTCCTATAATTCACCCCTCCACTTT
CDR3aa: CASTLTPRSSYNSPLHF

abundance: NA
v_gene: TRBV5-1
d_gene: NA
j_gene: TRBJ1-4
CDR3nt: TGCGCCAGCAGCTTGGACAGGAATGAAAAACTGTTTTTT
CDR3aa: CASSLDRNEKLFF

abundance: NA
v_gene: TRBV29-1
d_gene: TRBD1
j_gene: TRBJ2-6
CDR3nt: TGCAGCGTTAAGCCGGGACAGAACTCTGGGGCCAACGTCCTGACTTTC
CDR3aa: CSVKPGQNSGANVLTF